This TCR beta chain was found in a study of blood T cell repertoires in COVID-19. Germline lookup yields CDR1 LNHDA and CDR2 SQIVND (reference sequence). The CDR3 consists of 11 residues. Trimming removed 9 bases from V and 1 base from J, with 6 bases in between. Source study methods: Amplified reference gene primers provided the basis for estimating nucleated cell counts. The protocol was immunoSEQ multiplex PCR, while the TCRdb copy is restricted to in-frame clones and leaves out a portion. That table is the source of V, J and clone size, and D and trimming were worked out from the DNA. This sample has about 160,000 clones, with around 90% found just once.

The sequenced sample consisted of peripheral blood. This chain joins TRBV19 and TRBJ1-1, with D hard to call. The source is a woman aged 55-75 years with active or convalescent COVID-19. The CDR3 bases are TGTGCCAGCCGCGCGAACACTGAAGCTTTCTTT. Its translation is CASRANTEAFF.